These 15 T cell receptor beta chains share one sample of origin, sequenced in a study of metastatic and nonmetastatic thyroid tumors. The entire patient cohort was treatment-naive prior to thyroid surgery. MiXCR reprocessed the PCR reads for TCRdb. The repertoire holds 25,000 to 30,000 clones, with around 25% as singletons. The specimen sequenced was blood. These receptors originate from a female donor with papillary thyroid cancer or a benign thyroid nodule (not recorded which). Some clones in this sample may be carry-over from other donors' samples.

This clone was detected ten times or more. The same CDR3 can be traced to other DNA sequences in this sample. The chain has TRBV11-2 and TRBJ1-5; D call uncertain. Trimming removed 1 base at V and 7 bases at J, with 11 bases between. Germline V gives CDR1 SGHAT, CDR2 FQNNGV. The CDR3 has 14 residues. The CDR3 bases are TGTGCCAGCAGCTTAGGCAGGATCAACCAGCCCCAGCATTTT. This gives the protein CASSLGRINQPQHF.

This clone came up many times. The chain couples TRBV4-1 to TRBJ2-3; D not resolved. Trimming took 4 bases from V and 5 from J, leaving 4 bases between them. CDR3 length equals 11 residues. Per germline, CDR1 MGHRA and CDR2 YSYEKL. CDR3 protein: CASSLEDTQYF. The CDR3 nucleotides are TGCGCCAGCAGCCTTGAAGATACGCAGTATTTT.

On this clone: The junction departs from the called germline gene at one end, perhaps through a read error. The J gene is TRBJ1-4, the V gene TRBV6-1; 7 nucleotides line up with TRBD1. Germline loops: CDR1 MNHNS, CDR2 SASEGT. This CDR3 spans 15 amino acids. The CDR3 nucleotides are TGTGTCAGCATCCACACAGGGGCTACTAATGAAAAACTGTTTTTT. The encoded protein is CVSIHTGATNEKLFF.

Relative to its sample, this clone is medium-sized. The chain employs TRBV25-1 and TRBJ2-1, with a weak D call TRBD2 (6 bases). The CDR3 consists of 14 residues. CDR1 MGHDK and CDR2 SYGVNS come from the germline V gene. V was pared by 5 bases and J by 6 bases, with 14 bases between. The CDR3 sequence: CASSPLAEINEQFF. CDR3 sequence (DNA): TGTGCCAGCAGTCCTTTAGCGGAGATCAATGAGCAGTTCTTC.

This clone was counted many times. V gene TRBV7-9 combines with J gene TRBJ1-3; D uncertain. Germline lookup yields CDR1 SEHNR and CDR2 FQNEAQ (reference sequence). The CDR3 consists of 17 residues. V lost 1 base to trimming and J lost 1 base, with 14 bases between them. The CDR3 DNA reads as TGTGCCAGCAGCTTAGGGTCCGGGCCTGAATCTGGAAACACCATATATTTT. Its translation: CASSLGSGPESGNTIYF.

This clone was picked up many times. V is TRBV10-3 and J is TRBJ2-1; TRBD2 agrees at 8 bases. V lost 4 bases and J lost 2; bases outside the gene matches: 7. Looked up from germline, CDR1 is ENHRY and CDR2 is SYGVKD. There are 16 residues in the CDR3. The DNA for the CDR3 is TGTGCCATCAGTGGGGGCGCGGGGGGTACCTACAATGAGCAGTTCTTC. This codes for CAISGGAGGTYNEQFF.

The J gene is TRBJ2-7, the V gene TRBV5-1; D is perhaps TRBD1 (6 bases). Germline CDR1 and CDR2: SGHRS and YFSETQ. The CDR3 contains 15 residues. With 0 bases removed from V and 0 bases from J, the gap between germline ends came to 10 bases. CDR3 in DNA: TGCGCCAGCAGCTTGGAACAGGGTGGCTCCTACGAGCAGTACTTC. Amino acid sequence: CASSLEQGGSYEQYF.

A remark on this clone: A much larger clonotype is one base distant, so this may be a read error. Within the sample, other DNA sequences also encode this same CDR3. The chain combines TRBV20-1 with TRBJ1-4; TRBD1 might be the D (5 bases). Trimming took 5 bases from V and 7 from J, leaving 20 bases between them. This CDR3 has 15 amino acids. Germline CDR1 reads DFQATT; CDR2 reads SNEGSKA (reference sequence). In DNA form, the CDR3 reads TGCAGTGCTGGCGACTCGGCTGGGGCGGGTGAAAAACTGTTTTTT. Translating it yields CSAGDSAGAGEKLFF.

Turning to this clone: One junction end disagrees with the germline gene, perhaps due to a read error. The V and J genes are TRBV5-1 and TRBJ1-1, with TRBD1 matching over 7 bases. Germline CDR1 reads SGHRS; CDR2 reads YFSETQ. The CDR3 length is 16 residues. In DNA form, the CDR3 reads TGTGCCAGCAGCGCCGGGGGATGGGGACAGAACACTGAATCTTTCTTT. This codes for CASSAGGWGQNTESFF.

This clone was observed a few times. The genes are TRBV5-1 and TRBJ2-3; D not resolved. This CDR3 spans 14 amino acids. Trimming took 0 bases from V and 2 from J, leaving 7 bases between them. Germline V gene sequence: CDR1 SGHRS, CDR2 YFSETQ. CDR3 bases: TGCGCCAGCAGCTTGGGCGAGTTCACAGATACGCAGTATTTT. Translation: CASSLGEFTDTQYF.

This clone was detected only a few times. The chain links TRBV27 to TRBJ1-2; 10 bases are shared with TRBD1. With V trimmed by 4 bases and J by 7 bases, 6 bases remained unmatched. Germline CDR1 is MNHEY and CDR2 is SMNVEV (reference sequence). This CDR3 has 14 amino acids. As DNA, the CDR3 is TGTGCCAGCAGTTCGCAGACAGGGGGCGCTGGCTACACCTTC. It yields the protein CASSSQTGGAGYTF.

This clone was seen ten or more times. The chain uses TRBV12-3 or TRBV12-4 and TRBJ2-5; perhaps TRBD2 as D (5 bases). The V gene lost 2 bases and the J gene lost 4 bases, with 14 bases spanning the gap. The CDR3 totals 15 residues. CDR3 DNA: TGTGCCAGCAGTTTAAGTTCTGAGGGTCGAGAGACCCAGTACTTC. Protein product: CASSLSSEGRETQYF.

The rearrangement joins TRBV28 to TRBJ1-4; no firm D call. This CDR3 contains 14 residues. V shed 7 bases and J shed 5 bases, with 14 bases lying between them. Germline V gene sequence: CDR1 MDHEN, CDR2 SYDVKM. DNA for the CDR3: TGTGCCAGCAAGTTGTCCCTGGGGAATGAAAAACTGTTTTTT. As protein: CASKLSLGNEKLFF.

Sample share makes this clone medium-sized. The DNA of the CDR3 is TGCAGTGCTAGAGATGACCTGCTCGGCTACAATGAGCAGTTCTTC. It translates to CSARDDLLGYNEQFF. This chain joins TRBV20-1 and TRBJ2-1; no definite D call. The CDR3 consists of 15 residues. Per germline, CDR1 DFQATT and CDR2 SNEGSKA (reference sequence). V was cut by 0 bases and J by 3 bases, with 12 bases left in between.

This clone was detected a few times. The chain links TRBV19 to TRBJ1-2, with TRBD1 matching 9 bases. This CDR3 region has 14 residues. Trimming took 7 bases from V and 2 from J; bases not matched to a gene: 5. The V gene's germline CDR1 is LNHDA and CDR2 SQIVND (reference sequence). For the CDR3, the DNA is TGTGCCAGTACTCGGACAGGGGAGAACTATGGCTACACCTTC. It yields the protein CASTRTGENYGYTF.